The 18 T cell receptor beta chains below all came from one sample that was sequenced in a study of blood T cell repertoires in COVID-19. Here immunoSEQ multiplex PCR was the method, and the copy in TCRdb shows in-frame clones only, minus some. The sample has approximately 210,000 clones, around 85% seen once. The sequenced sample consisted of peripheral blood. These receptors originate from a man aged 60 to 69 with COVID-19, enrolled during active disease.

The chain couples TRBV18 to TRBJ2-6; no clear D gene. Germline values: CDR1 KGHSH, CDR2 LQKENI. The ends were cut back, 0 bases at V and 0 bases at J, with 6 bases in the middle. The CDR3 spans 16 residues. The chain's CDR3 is CASSPPSGSGANVLTF. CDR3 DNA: TGTGCCAGCTCACCACCCTCAGGCTCTGGGGCCAACGTCCTGACTTTC.

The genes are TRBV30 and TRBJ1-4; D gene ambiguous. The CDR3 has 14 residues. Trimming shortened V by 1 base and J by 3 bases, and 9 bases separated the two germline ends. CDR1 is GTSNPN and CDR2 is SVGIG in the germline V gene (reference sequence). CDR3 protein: CAWSGEGSNEKLFF. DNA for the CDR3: TGTGCCTGGAGTGGAGAGGGATCTAATGAAAAACTGTTTTTT.

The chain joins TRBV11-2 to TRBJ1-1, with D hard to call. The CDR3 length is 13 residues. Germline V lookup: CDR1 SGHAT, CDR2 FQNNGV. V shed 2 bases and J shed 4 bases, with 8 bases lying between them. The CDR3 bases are TGTGCCAGCAGCTTACTCGAGGGCACTGAAGCTTTCTTT. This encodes CASSLLEGTEAFF.

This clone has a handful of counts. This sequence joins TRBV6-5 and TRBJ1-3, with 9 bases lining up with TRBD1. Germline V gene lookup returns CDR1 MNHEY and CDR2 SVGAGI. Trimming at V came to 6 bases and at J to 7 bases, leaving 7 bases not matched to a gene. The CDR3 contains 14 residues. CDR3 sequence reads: CASSLGQGSNTIYF. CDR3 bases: TGTGCCAGCAGCCTCGGACAGGGGAGCAACACCATATATTTT.

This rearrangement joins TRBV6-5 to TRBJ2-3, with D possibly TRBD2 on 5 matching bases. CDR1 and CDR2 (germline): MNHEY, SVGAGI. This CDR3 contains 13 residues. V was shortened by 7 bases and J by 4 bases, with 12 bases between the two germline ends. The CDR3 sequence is CASTRPGSDTQYF. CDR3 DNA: TGTGCCAGCACCCGCCCGGGGTCAGATACGCAGTATTTT.

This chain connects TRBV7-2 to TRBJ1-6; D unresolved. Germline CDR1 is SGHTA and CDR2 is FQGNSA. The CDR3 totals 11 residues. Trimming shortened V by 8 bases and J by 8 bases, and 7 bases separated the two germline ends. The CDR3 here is CASARDSPLHF. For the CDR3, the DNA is TGTGCCAGCGCCCGAGATTCACCCCTCCACTTT.

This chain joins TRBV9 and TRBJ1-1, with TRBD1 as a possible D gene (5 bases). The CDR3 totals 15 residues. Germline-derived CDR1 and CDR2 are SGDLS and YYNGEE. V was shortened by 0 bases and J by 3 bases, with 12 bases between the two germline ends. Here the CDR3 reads CASSVDLRGDTEAFF. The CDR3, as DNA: TGTGCCAGCAGCGTAGATCTGCGGGGGGACACTGAAGCTTTCTTT.

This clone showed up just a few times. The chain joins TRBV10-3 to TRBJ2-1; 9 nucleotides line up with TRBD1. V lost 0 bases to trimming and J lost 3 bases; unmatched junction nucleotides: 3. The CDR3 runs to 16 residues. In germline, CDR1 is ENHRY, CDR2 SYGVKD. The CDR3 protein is CAISESGQGFYNEQFF. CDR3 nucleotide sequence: TGTGCCATCAGTGAGTCTGGACAGGGGTTCTACAATGAGCAGTTCTTC.

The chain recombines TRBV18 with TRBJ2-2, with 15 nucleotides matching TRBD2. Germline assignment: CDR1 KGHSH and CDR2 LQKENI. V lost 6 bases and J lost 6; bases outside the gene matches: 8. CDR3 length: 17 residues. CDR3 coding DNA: TGTGCCAGCTCCCTTAGGACTAGCGGGAGGGCCCCCGGGGAGCTGTTTTTT. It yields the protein CASSLRTSGRAPGELFF.

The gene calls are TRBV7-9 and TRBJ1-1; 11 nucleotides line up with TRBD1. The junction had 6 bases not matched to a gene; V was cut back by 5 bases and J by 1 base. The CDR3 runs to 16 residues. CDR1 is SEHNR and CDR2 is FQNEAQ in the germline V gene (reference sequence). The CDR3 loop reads CASSGQGARPNTEAFF. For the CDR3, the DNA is TGTGCCAGCAGCGGACAGGGGGCGCGTCCGAACACTGAAGCTTTCTTT.

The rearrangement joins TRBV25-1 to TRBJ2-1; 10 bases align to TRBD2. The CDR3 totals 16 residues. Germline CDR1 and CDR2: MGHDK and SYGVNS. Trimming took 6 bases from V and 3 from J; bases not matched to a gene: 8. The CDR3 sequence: CASRTRTSGSYNEQFF. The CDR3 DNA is TGTGCCAGCAGAACCCGGACTAGCGGAAGCTACAATGAGCAGTTCTTC.

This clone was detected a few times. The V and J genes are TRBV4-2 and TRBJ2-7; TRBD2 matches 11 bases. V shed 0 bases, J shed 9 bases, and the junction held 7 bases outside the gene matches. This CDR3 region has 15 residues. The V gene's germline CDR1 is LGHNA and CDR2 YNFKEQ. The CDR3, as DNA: TGTGCCAGCAGCCAAGAAGTTAGCGGGAGGGCCAGGCAGTACTTC. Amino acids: CASSQEVSGRARQYF.

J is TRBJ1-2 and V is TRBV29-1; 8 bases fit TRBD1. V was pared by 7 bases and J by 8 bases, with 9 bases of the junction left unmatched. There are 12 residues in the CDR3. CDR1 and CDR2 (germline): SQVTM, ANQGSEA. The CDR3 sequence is CSANDRGGGYTF. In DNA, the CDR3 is TGCAGCGCCAACGACAGGGGAGGCGGCTACACCTTC.

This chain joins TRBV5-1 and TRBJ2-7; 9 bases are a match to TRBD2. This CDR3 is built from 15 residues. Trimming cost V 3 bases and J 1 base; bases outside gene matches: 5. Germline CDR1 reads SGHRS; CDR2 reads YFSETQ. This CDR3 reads CASSSSSGTSYEQYF. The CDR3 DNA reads TGCGCCAGCAGCTCTTCTAGCGGGACATCCTACGAGCAGTACTTC.

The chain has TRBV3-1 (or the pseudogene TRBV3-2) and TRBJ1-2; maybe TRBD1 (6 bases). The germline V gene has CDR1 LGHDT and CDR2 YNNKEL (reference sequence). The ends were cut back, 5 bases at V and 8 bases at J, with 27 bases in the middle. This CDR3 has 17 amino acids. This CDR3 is CASSDRDTGIYRGGYTF. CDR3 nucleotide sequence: TGTGCCAGCAGCGATCGGGACACGGGGATCTATAGGGGCGGCTACACCTTC.

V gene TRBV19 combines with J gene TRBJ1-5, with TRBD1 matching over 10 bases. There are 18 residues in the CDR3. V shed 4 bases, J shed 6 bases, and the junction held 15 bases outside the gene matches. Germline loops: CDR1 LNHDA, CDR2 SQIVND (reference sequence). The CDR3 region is CASSRYTSGTGATQPQHF. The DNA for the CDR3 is TGTGCCAGTAGTAGGTATACCTCCGGGACAGGGGCGACTCAGCCCCAGCATTTT.

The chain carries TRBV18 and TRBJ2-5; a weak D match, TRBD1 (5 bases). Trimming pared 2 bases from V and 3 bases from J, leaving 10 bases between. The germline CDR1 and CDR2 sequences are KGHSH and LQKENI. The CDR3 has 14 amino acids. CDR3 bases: TGTGCCAGCTCACCAGGGGCGACAGAAGAGACCCAGTACTTC. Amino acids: CASSPGATEETQYF. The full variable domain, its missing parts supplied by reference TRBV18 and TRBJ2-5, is NAGVMQNPRHLVRRRGQEARLRCSPMKGHSHVYWYRQLPEEGLKFMVYLQKENIIDESGMPKERFSAEFPKEGPSILRIQQVVRGDSAAYFCASSPGATEETQYFGPGTRLLVL.

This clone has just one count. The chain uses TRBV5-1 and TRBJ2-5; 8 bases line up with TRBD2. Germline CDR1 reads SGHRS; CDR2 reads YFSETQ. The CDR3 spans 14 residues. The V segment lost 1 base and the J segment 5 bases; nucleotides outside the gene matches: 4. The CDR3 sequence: CASSLSGSGETQYF. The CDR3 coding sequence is TGCGCCAGCAGCTTGAGCGGGAGTGGGGAGACCCAGTACTTC.